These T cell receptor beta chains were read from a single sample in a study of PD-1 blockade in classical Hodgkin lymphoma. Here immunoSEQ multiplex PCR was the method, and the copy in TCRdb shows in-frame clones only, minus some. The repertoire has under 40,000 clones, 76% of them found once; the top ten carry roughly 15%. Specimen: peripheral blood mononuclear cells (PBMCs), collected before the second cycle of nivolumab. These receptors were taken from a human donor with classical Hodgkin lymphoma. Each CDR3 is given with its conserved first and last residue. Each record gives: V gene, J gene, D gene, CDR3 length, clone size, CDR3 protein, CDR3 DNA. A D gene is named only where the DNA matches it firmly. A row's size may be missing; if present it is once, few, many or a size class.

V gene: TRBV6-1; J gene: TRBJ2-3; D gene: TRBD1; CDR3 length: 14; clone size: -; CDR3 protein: CASSLRGPGDTQYF; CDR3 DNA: TGTGCCAGCAGCCTCAGGGGGCCCGGGGATACGCAGTATTTT
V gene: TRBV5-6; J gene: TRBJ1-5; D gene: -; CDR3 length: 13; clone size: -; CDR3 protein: CASSLVGNQPQHF; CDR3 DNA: TGTGCCAGCAGCTTGGTAGGGAATCAGCCCCAGCATTTT
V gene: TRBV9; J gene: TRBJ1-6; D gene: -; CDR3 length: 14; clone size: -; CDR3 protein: CASSVEGVYSPLHF; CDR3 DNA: TGTGCCAGCAGCGTAGAAGGGGTTTATTCACCCCTCCACTTT
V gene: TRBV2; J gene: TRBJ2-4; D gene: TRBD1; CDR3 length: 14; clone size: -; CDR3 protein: CASRRTGGGNIQYF; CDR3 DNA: TGTGCCAGCAGGAGGACAGGGGGGGGAAACATTCAGTACTTC
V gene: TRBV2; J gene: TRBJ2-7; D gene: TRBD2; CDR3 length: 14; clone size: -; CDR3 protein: CASSDGRGSYEQYF; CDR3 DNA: TGTGCCAGCAGTGACGGGAGGGGCTCCTACGAGCAGTACTTC
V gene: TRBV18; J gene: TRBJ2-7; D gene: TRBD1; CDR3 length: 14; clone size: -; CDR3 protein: CASSPRTGTYEQYF; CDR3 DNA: TGTGCCAGCTCACCTAGGACAGGCACCTACGAGCAGTACTTC
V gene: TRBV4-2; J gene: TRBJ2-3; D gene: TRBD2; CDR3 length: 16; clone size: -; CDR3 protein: CASSQYAGGEADTQYF; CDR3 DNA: TGTGCCAGCAGCCAATATGCGGGGGGGGAGGCAGATACGCAGTATTTT
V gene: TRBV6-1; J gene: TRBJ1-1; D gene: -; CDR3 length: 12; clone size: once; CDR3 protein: CASSRTGSEAFF; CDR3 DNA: TGTGCCAGCAGTCGAACAGGGTCTGAAGCTTTCTTT
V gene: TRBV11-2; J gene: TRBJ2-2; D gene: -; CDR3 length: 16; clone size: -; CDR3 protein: CASSARRTLNTGELFF; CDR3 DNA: TGTGCCAGCAGCGCCCGTCGGACCCTGAACACCGGGGAGCTGTTTTTT
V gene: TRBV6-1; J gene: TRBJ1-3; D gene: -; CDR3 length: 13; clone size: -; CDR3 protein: CASSEARGNTIYF; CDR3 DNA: TGTGCCAGCAGTGAAGCGCGCGGAAACACCATATATTTT
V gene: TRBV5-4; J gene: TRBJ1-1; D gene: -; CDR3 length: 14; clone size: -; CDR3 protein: CASSLDRANTEAFF; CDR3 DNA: TGTGCCAGCAGCTTGGATAGGGCGAACACTGAAGCTTTCTTT
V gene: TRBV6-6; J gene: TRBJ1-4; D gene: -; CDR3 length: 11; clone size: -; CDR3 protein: CASSYSEKLFF; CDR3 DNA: TGTGCCAGCAGTTACAGTGAAAAACTGTTTTTT
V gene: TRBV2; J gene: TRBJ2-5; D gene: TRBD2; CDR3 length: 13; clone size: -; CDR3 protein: CASIGLAGETQYF; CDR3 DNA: TGTGCCAGCATAGGACTAGCGGGCGAGACCCAGTACTTC
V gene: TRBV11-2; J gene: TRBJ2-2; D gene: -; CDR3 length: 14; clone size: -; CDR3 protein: CASSPRQGFGELFF; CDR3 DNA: TGTGCCAGCAGCCCGAGGCAGGGGTTTGGGGAGCTGTTTTTT
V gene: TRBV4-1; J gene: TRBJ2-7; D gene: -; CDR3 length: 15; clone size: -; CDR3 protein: CASSLTAGAAYEQYF; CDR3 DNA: TGCGCCAGCAGCCTCACAGCCGGGGCCGCCTACGAGCAGTACTTC
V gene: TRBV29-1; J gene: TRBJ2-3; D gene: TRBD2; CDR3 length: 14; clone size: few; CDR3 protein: CSVDQRGGIDTQYF; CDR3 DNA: TGCAGCGTTGATCAGCGGGGGGGCATAGATACGCAGTATTTT